Listed below are T cell receptor beta chains from one sample, sequenced in a study of blood T cell repertoires in COVID-19. Repertoires were generated with immunoSEQ multiplex PCR, while TCRdb's copy carries only in-frame clones and drops some. The sample records about 74,000 clones, roughly 84% being singletons. The sequenced material came from peripheral blood. The receptors derive from an elderly woman with active or convalescent COVID-19. The CDR3 runs from the conserved cysteine through the conserved F or W. Each record gives: J gene, D gene, V gene, clone size, CDR3 DNA, CDR3 protein. The D gene is left open where the match is weak. Size values are once, few and many counts, or a class for expanded clones, and some rows have none.

TRBJ2-5,NA,TRBV5-1,NA,TGCGCCAGCAGCCCCCTCTTTACAGGGGGGGGGCGAGAGACCCAGTACTTC,CASSPLFTGGGRETQYF
TRBJ1-5,NA,TRBV18,NA,TGTGCCAGCTCACCGAGAGAGGGCGAACAGCCCCAGCATTTT,CASSPREGEQPQHF
TRBJ2-2,TRBD1,TRBV24-1,once,TGTGCCACCCCCCTTCCGGGGACAGGGGGAGGGGAGCTGTTTTTT,CATPLPGTGGGELFF
TRBJ1-1,NA,TRBV3-1/TRBV3-2,NA,TGTGCCAGCAGCCAGACAGGCACTGAAGCTTTCTTT,CASSQTGTEAFF
TRBJ2-2,TRBD2,TRBV6-5,NA,TGTGCCAGCAGTTCATTAGCGGGGGGGCCTCCCGGGGAGCTGTTTTTT,CASSSLAGGPPGELFF
TRBJ2-3,NA,TRBV27,NA,TGTGCCAGCAGTTTATCCGTATTTGGGACAAAAGCCCTTCGGGATACGCAGTATTTT,CASSLSVFGTKALRDTQYF
TRBJ2-7,NA,TRBV5-6,NA,TGTGCCAGCAGCTTGACGGGGGAGCAGTACTTC,CASSLTGEQYF
TRBJ1-2,NA,TRBV7-2,NA,TGTGCCAGCAGCTTTTATGTGGGCGGCTACACCTTC,CASSFYVGGYTF
TRBJ2-2,NA,TRBV7-7,few,TGTGCTAGCAGCCCCCAGCGGAATACCGGGGAGCTGTTTTTT,CASSPQRNTGELFF
TRBJ1-3,NA,TRBV15,few,TGTGCCACTGGGTTTTCGGGTGGAAACACCATATATTTT,CATGFSGGNTIYF
TRBJ2-3,TRBD2,TRBV7-8,once,TGTGCCAGCAGCTCAGGTTATAGCGGGCCTGGAGATACGCAGTATTTT,CASSSGYSGPGDTQYF
TRBJ2-1,NA,TRBV7-2,NA,TGTGCCAGCAGCTTAGGCAGATACAATGAGCAGTTCTTC,CASSLGRYNEQFF
TRBJ2-2,NA,TRBV7-2,NA,TGTGCCAGCAGCTTAGACTTCGCCGGGGAGCTGTTTTTT,CASSLDFAGELFF
TRBJ1-1,TRBD1,TRBV7-9,NA,TGTGCCAGCAGCCAGGGACAGGACCGCACTGAAGCTTTCTTT,CASSQGQDRTEAFF
TRBJ2-2,NA,TRBV7-8,NA,TGTGCCAGCAGCTTGCTCAGGGATACCGGGGAGCTGTTTTTT,CASSLLRDTGELFF
TRBJ2-1,TRBD2,TRBV7-2,NA,TGTGCCACCTCAATAGCGGGGGGGCTCTCCAATGAGCAGTTCTTC,CATSIAGGLSNEQFF
TRBJ2-5,NA,TRBV7-2,NA,TGTGCCAGCAGCCCACGGGACTCCCGGGTGACCCAGTACTTC,CASSPRDSRVTQYF
TRBJ1-1,NA,TRBV12-3/TRBV12-4,NA,TGTGCCAGCAGTTTGAGGGTAGACACTGAAGCTTTCTTT,CASSLRVDTEAFF
TRBJ2-2,TRBD2,TRBV7-9,NA,TGTGCCAGCAGCCCCGAGGGACTAGAGACCACCGGGGAGCTGTTTTTT,CASSPEGLETTGELFF
TRBJ2-3,NA,TRBV19,NA,TGTGCCAGTACATTCGGTAGCGGCTTGCCTAATGGGGATACGCAGTATTTT,CASTFGSGLPNGDTQYF
TRBJ1-2,TRBD1,TRBV7-9,NA,TGTGCCAGCAGCTTATTTAAGGGGTTACAGGGGAGAAGCTATGGCTACACCTTC,CASSLFKGLQGRSYGYTF
TRBJ2-2,NA,TRBV10-2,NA,TGCGCCAGCAGTGTGACGACACCAAAGAACACCGGGGAGCTGTTTTTT,CASSVTTPKNTGELFF
TRBJ1-6,TRBD1,TRBV18,once,TGTGCCAGCTCACCACCTAATTTCAGTTTTCGGACAGGGCATAATTCACCCCTCCACTTT,CASSPPNFSFRTGHNSPLHF
TRBJ1-3,NA,TRBV7-9,NA,TGTGCCAGCAGCTTAGTTGCGCTTTCTGGAAACACCATATATTTT,CASSLVALSGNTIYF
TRBJ2-5,NA,TRBV5-1,NA,TGCGCCAGCAGCTCGGCCCCGGGCTCTAGCCTCCAAGAGACCCAGTACTTC,CASSSAPGSSLQETQYF
TRBJ2-7,NA,TRBV4-1,NA,TGCGCCAGCAGCCAAGTCTTTGGAGGGCCCTACGAGCAGTACTTC,CASSQVFGGPYEQYF
TRBJ1-2,NA,TRBV9,NA,TGTGCCAGCAGCGGTGGGCTCGAACAGGTCGCGTTTAACTATGGCTACACCTTC,CASSGGLEQVAFNYGYTF
TRBJ1-1,NA,TRBV25-1,NA,TGTGCCAGCAGTGCGACAGGGAACACTGAAGCTTTCTTT,CASSATGNTEAFF
TRBJ2-6,NA,TRBV2,NA,TGTGCCAGCAGTGAACTAGCGCCGGCGGGGGCCAACGTCCTGACTTTC,CASSELAPAGANVLTF
TRBJ1-5,TRBD1,TRBV23-1,NA,TGCGCCAGCAGTCCCACAGGGGCGAATCAGCCCCAGCATTTT,CASSPTGANQPQHF